This record concerns one TCR beta chain sequence. Its antigen is not identified. Sequencing was performed with immunoSEQ multiplex PCR; in TCRdb, only in-frame clones are kept and a portion is missing. The sample has just over 2,000,000 clones, roughly 96% seen once. The data were taken from a study of shared clonotypes between healthy human individuals. Negatively enriched CD4+ T cells were divided by CD45RA into naive and memory. Overall study findings and caveats: Sharing across four donors was seen in 4% to 5.5% of naive CD4 clonotypes. Sample collection involved blood only; tissue repertoires are likely different.

Germline values: CDR1 SGHRS, CDR2 YFSETQ. This CDR3 contains 13 residues. V lost 4 bases and J 6 bases, leaving 10 bases between the germline ends. The chain is built from TRBV5-1 and TRBJ2-2; D gene uncertain. This receptor was obtained from a man aged 18 to 30 in good health. Sequencing input: naive CD4+ T cells sorted from blood. The subset is: CD45RA+ positively selected. CDR3 sequence reads: CASSSRIPGELFF. In nucleotides, the CDR3 is TGCGCCAGCAGCAGCAGGATCCCCGGGGAGCTGTTTTTT. The variable domain in full, completed from reference TRBV5-1 and TRBJ2-2, reads KAGVTQTPRYLIKTRGQQVTLSCSPISGHRSVSWYQQTPGQGLQFLFEYFSETQRNKGNFPGRFSGRQFSNSRSEMNVSTLELGDSALYLCASSSRIPGELFFGEGSRLTVL.